This T cell receptor beta chain was sequenced during a study of blood T cell repertoires in COVID-19. Study information: Sources were T cells, B-cell-depleted T cells, or PBMCs; the material itself was cDNA or gDNA.

Generated by immunoSEQ multiplex PCR, the TCRdb table keeps only in-frame clones and is missing some. Among tens of thousands of clones listed, about 69% were seen once. Sequenced input: peripheral blood. The clonotype comes from a man between 65 and 79 years old with acute or convalescent COVID-19.

The CDR3 nucleotides are TGCGCCAGCAGCTTGGGGCGGACTCAAGAGACCCAGTACTTC. This encodes CASSLGRTQETQYF. The V gene is TRBV5-1, the J gene TRBJ2-5; D possibly corresponds to TRBD2 (5 bases). CDR3 size: 14 residues. CDR1 and CDR2 (germline): SGHRS, YFSETQ. Trimming removed 0 bases at V and 2 bases at J, with 8 bases between.